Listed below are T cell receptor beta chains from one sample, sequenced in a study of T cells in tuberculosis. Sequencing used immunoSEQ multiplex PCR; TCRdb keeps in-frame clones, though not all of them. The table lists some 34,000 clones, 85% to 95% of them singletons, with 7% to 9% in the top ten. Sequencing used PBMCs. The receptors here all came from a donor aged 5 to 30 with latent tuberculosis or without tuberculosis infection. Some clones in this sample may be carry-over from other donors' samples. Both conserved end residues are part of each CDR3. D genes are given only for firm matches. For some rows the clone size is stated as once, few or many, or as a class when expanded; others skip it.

TGTGCCAGCAGTTCCGGGTCATGGGGGACTTACGAGCAGTACTTC	CASSSGSWGTYEQYF	TRBJ2-7	.	TRBV28	.
TGTGCCAGCAGTTTAACAGGACGTAATGAAAAACTGTTTTTT	CASSLTGRNEKLFF	TRBJ1-4	.	TRBV28	once
TGCGCCAGCAGTTGGGGACAGGTTGCGGATGAGCAGTTCTTC	CASSWGQVADEQFF	TRBJ2-1	TRBD1	TRBV10-1	.
TGTGCCAGCAGTGCTGAGAGCACAGATACGCAGTATTTT	CASSAESTDTQYF	TRBJ2-3	.	TRBV2	.
TGTGCCAGCTGGGGTGGCGGGTACACAGATACGCAGTATTTT	CASWGGGYTDTQYF	TRBJ2-3	.	TRBV7-9	.
TGTGCCAGCAGTTCGGGACTAGCGGGAGGGACCGGGGAGCTGTTTTTT	CASSSGLAGGTGELFF	TRBJ2-2	TRBD2	TRBV2	.
TGCGCCAGCAGCTTGGGAGGTGGACAGTTGACGGCCGACGAGCAGTACTTC	CASSLGGGQLTADEQYF	TRBJ2-7	.	TRBV5-1	.
TGCAGCGTTTCAAGTACAGACCCAAATTCACCCCTCCACTTT	CSVSSTDPNSPLHF	TRBJ1-6	.	TRBV29-1	.
TGCGCCAGCAGCTCGGGGACTAGCGGGGGAAACAATGAGCAGTTCTTC	CASSSGTSGGNNEQFF	TRBJ2-1	TRBD2	TRBV5-1	.
TGCGCCAGCAGCCACGCCCCCCGGGACATCGGAAACACCATATATTTT	CASSHAPRDIGNTIYF	TRBJ1-3	.	TRBV4-1	.
TGTGCCAGCAGCCAAGAACAGGGGCCCAAGCAGTTCTTC	CASSQEQGPKQFF	TRBJ2-1	TRBD1	TRBV4-2	.
TGTGCCAGCGCAATCGGGAGGACGTCCTACGAGCAGTACTTC	CASAIGRTSYEQYF	TRBJ2-7	TRBD2	TRBV2	.
TGTGCCAGCAGCTCGCAGGGGGTGAACACTGAAGCTTTCTTT	CASSSQGVNTEAFF	TRBJ1-1	TRBD1	TRBV7-9	.
TGTGCCAGCAGCTTAGATCCAGCGGGGGGAACCTACGAGCAGTACTTC	CASSLDPAGGTYEQYF	TRBJ2-7	TRBD2	TRBV7-8	.
TGTGCCAGCAGCCTGGGACTAGCGGGATGGGGCTCCTACAATGAGCAGTTCTTC	CASSLGLAGWGSYNEQFF	TRBJ2-1	TRBD2	TRBV7-9	.
TGTGCCAGCAGCCTAAGCCCTGGGAACACTGAAGCTTTCTTT	CASSLSPGNTEAFF	TRBJ1-1	.	TRBV2	.
TGCGCCAGCAGCGAGGGGGAAAATAGCAATCAGCCCCAGCATTTT	CASSEGENSNQPQHF	TRBJ1-5	.	TRBV5-1	.
TGCAGTGCTGAAGCCGTAGAAGCTTTCTTT	CSAEAVEAFF	TRBJ1-1	.	TRBV20-1	.
TGTGCCAGCAGCCAAAGTGGCACAGCCCACTACTATGGCTACACCTTC	CASSQSGTAHYYGYTF	TRBJ1-2	.	TRBV14	few
TGTGCCAGCAGTTACAGGGGGTTTAATGAAAAACTGTTTTTT	CASSYRGFNEKLFF	TRBJ1-4	.	TRBV6-5	.
TGTGCCAGCAGCTCTCTTTACGGGAGCTCCTACAATGAGCAGTTCTTC	CASSSLYGSSYNEQFF	TRBJ2-1	.	TRBV5-4	.
TGTGCCTGGACTAGCGGGGGAGAAGCCGGGGAGCTGTTTTTT	CAWTSGGEAGELFF	TRBJ2-2	TRBD2	TRBV30	.
TGTGCCAGCAGCGGACTAGCGGGTTACAATGAGCAGTTCTTC	CASSGLAGYNEQFF	TRBJ2-1	TRBD2	TRBV2	.
TGTGCCTCACGTTGGGAGGAGCAGTACTTC	CASRWEEQYF	TRBJ2-7	.	TRBV19	once
TGTGCCAGCAGCTCCCGGGAGGGAGGCCAGTACTTC	CASSSREGGQYF	TRBJ2-5	TRBD2	TRBV7-9	.
TGTGCCAGCAGTCGAGACAGGGTGGCCTATGGCTACACCTTC	CASSRDRVAYGYTF	TRBJ1-2	TRBD1	TRBV6-6	.
TGTGCCTGGCTTAGCGGGGGTCACAATGAGCAGTTCTTC	CAWLSGGHNEQFF	TRBJ2-1	TRBD2	TRBV30	.
TGTGCCAGTAAGCAGGGGGCTCTCATGAACACTGAAGCTTTCTTT	CASKQGALMNTEAFF	TRBJ1-1	TRBD1	TRBV19	.
TGTGCCAGTAGTAACGACGAACAGGGTCACTCTGGAAACACCATATATTTT	CASSNDEQGHSGNTIYF	TRBJ1-3	.	TRBV19	.
TGTGCCAGCTACACAGTAATACCCACAAGGAACACTGAAGCTTTCTTT	CASYTVIPTRNTEAFF	TRBJ1-1	.	TRBV7-9	.
TGTGCCAGCAGCCAAGGAGTAGGCGGAAAGGGGGCTATATACGATGAGCAGTTCTTC	CASSQGVGGKGAIYDEQFF	TRBJ2-1	TRBD1	TRBV14	once
TGCGCCAGCAGCCAGGGGGGTACCTATGGCTACACCTTC	CASSQGGTYGYTF	TRBJ1-2	.	TRBV4-1	.
TGTGCCAGCAGGCCGACAGCCTACAATCAGCCCCAGCATTTT	CASRPTAYNQPQHF	TRBJ1-5	.	TRBV28	.
TGTGCCAGCAGCTACGGGGTCGGCGGGGCTGAAGCTTTCTTT	CASSYGVGGAEAFF	TRBJ1-1	.	TRBV13	.
TGCGCCAGCAGCTTGGAAAAAGCGAACACTGAAGCTTTCTTT	CASSLEKANTEAFF	TRBJ1-1	.	TRBV5-1	.
TGTGCCAGCAGTTCCCCGAACGACAGGGGTAACCCGAGGGATACGCAGTATTTT	CASSSPNDRGNPRDTQYF	TRBJ2-3	TRBD1	TRBV28	.
TGTGCCAGCAGCTTAGTTGGACAGGGGATTGAGCAGTTCTTC	CASSLVGQGIEQFF	TRBJ2-1	TRBD1	TRBV11-2	.
TGTGCCAGCAGCTCGGGGGGACTGACGAACACCGGGGAGCTGTTTTTT	CASSSGGLTNTGELFF	TRBJ2-2	TRBD2	TRBV9	.
TGTGCCAGCAGTTTCCAGGGGACAGATACGCAGTATTTT	CASSFQGTDTQYF	TRBJ2-3	.	TRBV6-5	.